One sample yielded the 20 T cell receptor beta chains listed below, sequenced in a study of cytomegalovirus exposure and HLA in healthy donors. PCR was performed using 60 Vbeta and 13 Jbeta primers. Libraries were prepared by immunoSEQ multiplex PCR; TCRdb keeps only in-frame clonotypes and omits some of them. Of around 220,000 clones in the sample, around 80% were seen once. Input material: PBMCs. Every receptor here comes from a girl aged 2-10 years in good health and CMV-seronegative.

The J gene is TRBJ2-7, the V gene TRBV21-1; the table's TRBD2 call for D was not verified on the DNA. TRBV21-1 has pseudogene status. The CDR3 is 20 residues long. The CDR3 protein is CASSNSPGQGGPSGTYEQYF. In nucleotides, the CDR3 is TGTGCCAGCAGCAATTCGCCGGGACAGGGGGGTCCTAGCGGGACCTACGAGCAGTACTTC.

The chain combines TRBV7-8 with TRBJ2-1, with 12 bases that match TRBD2. V was clipped by 3 bases and J by 4 bases; unmatched bases: 4. This CDR3 has 16 residues. The germline V gene encodes CDR1 SGHVS and CDR2 FQNEAQ. This CDR3 is CASSFGTSGLYNEQFF. The DNA of the CDR3 is TGTGCCAGCAGCTTTGGGACTAGCGGGCTGTACAATGAGCAGTTCTTC.

This clone has a single count. This sequence joins TRBV6-1 and TRBJ1-2, with TRBD1 as a possible D gene (6 bases). V lost 8 bases and J 8 bases, leaving 21 bases between the germline ends. Germline CDR1 reads MNHNS; CDR2 reads SASEGT. This CDR3 is built from 14 residues. CDR3 in DNA: TGTGCCAGCCGCGAACAGGGTACAATCATGGGCTACACCTTC. This translates into CASREQGTIMGYTF.

As to this clone: Other nucleotide sequences in the sample specify the same CDR3. CDR3: CASSLGGARGNTIYF. The CDR3 nucleotides are TGTGCCAGCAGTTTAGGGGGGGCTAGAGGAAACACCATATATTTT. This chain links TRBV28 with TRBJ1-3, with a possible D match to TRBD1 (6 bases). Germline V gives CDR1 MDHEN, CDR2 SYDVKM. V gave up 2 bases and J gave up 4 bases, with 12 bases separating them. The CDR3 is made up of 15 amino acids. Full variable domain (missing parts from reference TRBV28 and TRBJ1-3): DVKVTQSSRYLVKRTGEKVFLECVQDMDHENMFWYRQDPGLGLRLIYFSYDVKMKEKGDIPEGYSVSREKKERFSLILESASTNQTSMYLCASSLGGARGNTIYFGEGSWLTVV.

J is TRBJ2-3 and V is TRBV27, with D hard to call. The CDR3 extends over 15 amino acids. The V gene's germline CDR1 is MNHEY and CDR2 SMNVEV (reference sequence). Trimming pared 2 bases from V and 4 bases from J, leaving 13 bases between. This CDR3 is CASSLNTLQADTQYF. The DNA for the CDR3 is TGTGCCAGCAGTTTAAATACCCTCCAGGCAGATACGCAGTATTTT.

This clone was counted a few times. The CDR3 loop reads CASTFSYEQYF. The CDR3 nucleotides are TGTGCCAGCACCTTCTCCTACGAGCAGTACTTC. V and J are TRBV2 and TRBJ2-7; D is unclear. CDR1 SNHLY and CDR2 FYNNEI come from the germline V gene. Trimming stripped 7 bases from V and 0 bases from J, with 4 bases between. The CDR3 is 11 residues long.

This clone was recorded once. The chain uses TRBV10-3 and TRBJ2-3, with 12 bases lining up with TRBD2. CDR3 size: 13 residues. With 8 bases clipped from V and 3 bases from J, the junction kept 0 bases outside the gene matches. Germline values: CDR1 ENHRY, CDR2 SYGVKD. CDR3 DNA sequence: TGTGCCATCGGGACTAGCGGGACAGATACGCAGTATTTT. Encoded protein: CAIGTSGTDTQYF.

The CDR3 DNA reads as TGTGCCAGCAGTTACTCGACCGTTGAGGACACCATATATTTT. As protein: CASSYSTVEDTIYF. This chain uses TRBV6-6 with TRBJ1-3; D gene ambiguous. The CDR3 consists of 14 residues. Germline V gene data show CDR1 as MNHNY and CDR2 as SVGAGI (reference sequence). The V end lost 0 bases, the J end lost 8 bases, and 11 bases lay between the germline ends.

V gene TRBV4-2 combines with J gene TRBJ2-3; 7 bases match TRBD1. The germline V gene has CDR1 LGHNA and CDR2 YNFKEQ. This CDR3 contains 16 residues. With V trimmed by 0 bases and J by 10 bases, 13 bases remained unmatched. This chain's CDR3 is CASSQDREGARGPQYF. CDR3 bases: TGTGCCAGCAGCCAAGATCGAGAGGGGGCCCGGGGACCGCAGTATTTT.

The rearrangement joins TRBV6-4 to TRBJ2-1; TRBD2 matches 8 bases. J gave up 8 bases and V 3 bases, and 12 bases lay outside the gene matches. The CDR3 consists of 16 residues. From germline, CDR1 is MRHNA and CDR2 SNTAGT. The CDR3 spells CASSEGSGDVRDEQFF. In DNA, the CDR3 is TGTGCCAGCAGTGAAGGTAGCGGGGACGTACGCGATGAGCAGTTCTTC.

This clone was found a few times. The CDR3 DNA sequence: TGTGCCAGTAGTGCGCAACGGGACAGTTGGGACACTGAAGCTTTCTTT. It yields the protein CASSAQRDSWDTEAFF. The chain is built from TRBV19 and TRBJ1-1, with 7 bases that match TRBD1. In germline, CDR1 is LNHDA, CDR2 SQIVND (reference sequence). The CDR3 is 16 residues long. V trimming: 5 bases; J trimming: 3 bases; junction bases outside the gene matches: 12.

The CDR3: CASTPEEGNQPQHF. The CDR3 bases are TGTGCCAGCACCCCCGAAGAGGGCAATCAGCCCCAGCATTTT. The chain recombines TRBV7-9 with TRBJ1-5, with unresolved D. This CDR3 is built from 14 residues. The V end lost 7 bases, the J end lost 2 bases, and 12 bases lay between the germline ends. The V gene's germline CDR1 is SEHNR and CDR2 FQNEAQ (reference sequence).

This sequence joins TRBV5-1 and TRBJ2-5; a possible D gene is TRBD1 (6 bases). Germline-derived CDR1 and CDR2 are SGHRS and YFSETQ. V was clipped by 0 bases and J by 8 bases, with 14 bases between them. This CDR3 has 14 residues. The CDR3 is CASSLGGPPRTQYF. The CDR3 nucleotides read TGCGCCAGCAGCTTGGGGGGGCCCCCAAGAACCCAGTACTTC.

J is TRBJ1-4 and V is TRBV7-9, with a tentative D call TRBD1 (6 bases). This CDR3 comprises 15 residues. The germline CDR1 and CDR2 sequences are SEHNR and FQNEAQ (reference sequence). V dropped 5 bases and J dropped 3 bases, with 13 bases sitting between them. The CDR3 sequence is CASSLDRTANEKLFF. The CDR3 nucleotides are TGTGCCAGCAGCCTAGACAGGACAGCTAATGAAAAACTGTTTTTT. Complete variable domain (other parts from reference TRBV7-9 and TRBJ1-4): DTGVSQNPRHKITKRGQNVTFRCDPISEHNRLYWYRQTLGQGPEFLTYFQNEAQLEKSRLLSDRFSAERPKGSFSTLEIQRTEQGDSAMYLCASSLDRTANEKLFFGSGTQLSVL.

In nucleotides, the CDR3 is TGTGCCTGGCTGAAACCGGGACTAGCTTTTGCTGGGGACGAGCAGTACTTC. This gives the protein CAWLKPGLAFAGDEQYF. The J gene is TRBJ2-7, the V gene TRBV30; TRBD2 matches 9 bases. The trim removed 5 bases at V and 5 bases at J, leaving 19 bases unmatched. This CDR3 has 17 residues. Germline V gives CDR1 GTSNPN, CDR2 SVGIG (reference sequence).

The genes are TRBV19 and TRBJ1-2, with 9 bases that match TRBD1. Germline CDR1 and CDR2: LNHDA and SQIVND (reference sequence). The CDR3 sequence is 17 residues long. V gave up 3 bases and J gave up 2 bases; unmatched junction bases: 10. In DNA form, the CDR3 reads TGTGCCAGTAGTATTCGGCATGGGACAGGGACCAACTATGGCTACACCTTC. Translating it yields CASSIRHGTGTNYGYTF.

V gene TRBV28 combines with J gene TRBJ1-1; D uncertain. Germline lookup yields CDR1 MDHEN and CDR2 SYDVKM. Trimming pared 4 bases from V and 0 bases from J, leaving 3 bases between. The CDR3 loop spans 12 amino acids. CDR3 DNA: TGTGCCAGCAGTTCCGTGAACACTGAAGCTTTCTTT. Encoded protein: CASSSVNTEAFF.

The J gene is TRBJ1-2, the V gene TRBV4-2, with unresolved D. This CDR3 has 15 residues. Trimming removed 0 bases at V and 2 bases at J, with 10 bases between. From germline, CDR1 is LGHNA and CDR2 YNFKEQ. The CDR3 loop reads CASSQDRSGNYGYTF. The CDR3 nucleotides are TGTGCCAGCAGCCAAGATCGTTCAGGCAACTATGGCTACACCTTC.

This chain uses TRBV7-3 with TRBJ1-6; 9 nucleotides match TRBD1. J was trimmed by 6 bases and V by 5 bases; bases with no gene match: 2. Germline CDR1 and CDR2: SGHTA and FQGTGA. This CDR3 comprises 14 residues. This chain's CDR3 is CASSQGQGNSPLHF. CDR3 sequence (DNA): TGTGCCAGCAGCCAGGGACAGGGTAATTCACCCCTCCACTTT.

This clone was recorded a few times. The J gene is TRBJ2-7, the V gene TRBV27; possible D gene TRBD2, 5 bases. There are 13 residues in the CDR3. V lost 2 bases, J lost 5 bases, and 10 bases lay in between. Germline CDR1 is MNHEY and CDR2 is SMNVEV (reference sequence). CDR3: CASSLIRDHEQYF. The CDR3 coding sequence is TGTGCCAGCAGTTTAATTCGGGATCACGAGCAGTACTTC.